Listed here are 20 T cell receptor beta chains from one sample, sequenced in a study of T cell responses to AZD1222 COVID-19 vaccine. Data came from immunoSEQ multiplex PCR; TCRdb stores just in-frame clones and leaves some out. Of about 50,000 clones detected, about 83% appear once; the ten largest clones hold roughly 6.6%. This sample comprised peripheral blood, obtained on day 0 of AZD1222 vaccination. These receptors were taken from an adult in good health.

The gene calls are TRBV11-2 and TRBJ2-1; D remains ambiguous. CDR3 size: 14 residues. From germline, CDR1 is SGHAT and CDR2 FQNNGV. The V and J ends lost 1 base and 4 bases respectively, with 8 bases between them. As DNA, the CDR3 is TGTGCCAGCAGCTTAGTAGCCCAGTACAATGAGCAGTTCTTC. Protein: CASSLVAQYNEQFF.

V gene TRBV2 combines with J gene TRBJ1-5; D is perhaps TRBD1 (6 bases). The CDR3 totals 14 residues. Germline lookup yields CDR1 SNHLY and CDR2 FYNNEI. V was trimmed by 5 bases and J by 4 bases, leaving 12 bases between them. Here the CDR3 DNA reads TGTGCCAGCAGTACAGGGACGGCTAATCAGCCCCAGCATTTT. Protein sequence: CASSTGTANQPQHF.

The chain links TRBV4-2 to TRBJ2-3; maybe TRBD2 (7 bases). V lost 1 base, J lost 6 bases, and 14 bases lay in between. Germline V CDR1 and CDR2: LGHNA, YNFKEQ. CDR3 length equals 15 residues. The CDR3 spells CASSQVGGAKDTQYF. The DNA for the CDR3 is TGTGCCAGCAGCCAAGTAGGGGGGGCAAAGGATACGCAGTATTTT.

This clone was detected a few times. The rearrangement joins TRBV5-1 to TRBJ1-2, with 9 bases identical to TRBD1. CDR3 size: 13 residues. V lost 0 bases to trimming and J lost 10 bases; unmatched junction nucleotides: 4. Germline V gene data show CDR1 as SGHRS and CDR2 as YFSETQ. The CDR3 spells CASSLGQGEFYTF. For the CDR3, the DNA is TGCGCCAGCAGCTTGGGACAGGGGGAATTCTACACCTTC.

The rearrangement joins TRBV7-6 to TRBJ1-3; TRBD1 is a possible D gene (5 bases). This CDR3 is built from 16 residues. V gave up 8 bases and J gave up 0 bases, with 17 bases separating them. The germline CDR1 and CDR2 sequences are SGHVS and FNYEAQ. The CDR3 nucleotides are TGTGCCAGCGGACCGTGGGGGGGGAGCTCTGGAAACACCATATATTTT. It specifies CASGPWGGSSGNTIYF.

The CDR3 spells CAWRPQGNYGYTF. Here the CDR3 DNA reads TGTGCCTGGAGGCCACAGGGGAACTATGGCTACACCTTC. The rearrangement joins TRBV30 to TRBJ1-2; 7 nucleotides agree with TRBD1. With 3 bases clipped from V and 2 bases from J, the junction kept 3 bases outside the gene matches. Germline lookup yields CDR1 GTSNPN and CDR2 SVGIG (reference sequence). This CDR3 contains 13 residues.

This clone was detected once. The chain is built from TRBV3-1 (or the pseudogene TRBV3-2) and TRBJ1-4, with TRBD1 matching over 9 bases. Germline V gives CDR1 LGHDT, CDR2 YNNKEL (reference sequence). The J segment lost 1 base and the V segment lost 0 bases, leaving 0 bases of the junction unmatched. The CDR3 is made up of 16 amino acids. The CDR3 DNA sequence: TGTGCCAGCAGCCAAGAGGGACAGGGAACTAATGAAAAACTGTTTTTT. This gives the protein CASSQEGQGTNEKLFF.

This clone showed up just once. J is TRBJ1-4 and V is TRBV6-5; no firm D call. The CDR3 sequence is 13 residues long. Trimming removed 5 bases from V and 2 bases from J, with 6 bases in between. Germline CDR1 is MNHEY and CDR2 is SVGAGI. The DNA for the CDR3 is TGTGCCAGCAGTCCTAGGACTAATGAAAAACTGTTTTTT. This translates into CASSPRTNEKLFF.

This clone was counted only a few times. The rearrangement joins TRBV9 to TRBJ1-2; 7 nucleotides agree with TRBD1. Germline lookup yields CDR1 SGDLS and CDR2 YYNGEE. CDR3 length: 13 amino acids. Trimming at V came to 3 bases and at J to 6 bases, leaving 5 bases not matched to a gene. The CDR3 loop reads CASSGQGFNGYTF. The CDR3 DNA reads as TGTGCCAGCAGCGGACAGGGATTTAATGGCTACACCTTC.

This clone was seen a handful of times. The chain couples TRBV27 to TRBJ2-1, with D tentatively TRBD2 (6 bases). The germline CDR1 and CDR2 sequences are MNHEY and SMNVEV (reference sequence). The V gene lost 3 bases and the J gene lost 4 bases, with 16 bases spanning the gap. The CDR3 consists of 16 residues. The CDR3 bases are TGTGCCAGCAGTTTTATTGGCAGGCGGGGATACAATGAGCAGTTCTTC. Amino acid sequence: CASSFIGRRGYNEQFF.

The V and J genes are TRBV21-1 and TRBJ1-5; the D call of TRBD1 is as the table states it, not checked on the DNA. TRBV21-1 is given as a pseudogene. The CDR3 loop spans 15 amino acids. CDR3 coding DNA: TGTGCCAGCAGCAAAGGCAGGTCCAGCAATCAGCCCCAGCATTTT. Encoded protein: CASSKGRSSNQPQHF.

The chain is built from TRBV6-5 and TRBJ2-7, with 10 bases matching TRBD2. Germline CDR1 is MNHEY and CDR2 is SVGAGI. V trimming: 5 bases; J trimming: 3 bases; junction bases outside the gene matches: 7. The CDR3 length is 15 residues. The DNA of the CDR3 is TGTGCCAGCAGTACGGGGGCTAGCGGGAGCTACGAGCAGTACTTC. It specifies CASSTGASGSYEQYF.

The chain employs TRBV13 and TRBJ2-1; 14 nucleotides agree with TRBD2. V shed 2 bases, J shed 7 bases, and the junction held 16 bases outside the gene matches. The CDR3 has 20 residues. CDR1 PRHDT and CDR2 FYEKMQ come from the germline V gene (reference sequence). As DNA, the CDR3 is TGTGCCAGCAGCTTATACGAGAGGACTAGCGGGAGGCAGGTAGTGAATGAGCAGTTCTTC. The encoded protein is CASSLYERTSGRQVVNEQFF.

This chain uses TRBV7-3 with TRBJ2-1, with 14 bases lining up with TRBD2. Germline lookup yields CDR1 SGHTA and CDR2 FQGTGA. Trimming removed 0 bases from V and 4 bases from J; junction bases left unmatched: 14. The CDR3 loop spans 21 amino acids. The CDR3 sequence is CASSLTDPAGLAGVYYNEQFF. Here the CDR3 DNA reads TGTGCCAGCAGCTTAACGGATCCGGCGGGACTAGCGGGAGTTTATTACAATGAGCAGTTCTTC.

The rearrangement uses TRBV18 and TRBJ1-2; the match to TRBD1 covers 9 bases. Germline assignment: CDR1 KGHSH and CDR2 LQKENI. V trimming: 6 bases; J trimming: 3 bases; junction bases outside the gene matches: 2. This CDR3 spans 13 amino acids. Here the CDR3 reads CASSRDRDYGYTF. Written as DNA, the CDR3 is TGTGCCAGCTCTCGGGACAGGGACTATGGCTACACCTTC.

This clone occurred once. The rearrangement links TRBV30 to TRBJ2-6; no clear D gene. The germline gives CDR1 GTSNPN, CDR2 SVGIG (reference sequence). Trimming stripped 2 bases from V and 2 bases from J, with 10 bases between. This CDR3 contains 15 residues. CDR3 region: CAWSLLAAGANVLTF. The CDR3 nucleotides read TGTGCCTGGAGTTTGTTGGCAGCTGGGGCCAACGTCCTGACTTTC.

This sequence joins TRBV12-3 or TRBV12-4 and TRBJ1-1; D perhaps matches TRBD1 (5 bases). Trimming cost V 6 bases and J 10 bases, with 18 bases left between them. The CDR3 has 13 amino acids. CDR3 region: CASSMGRAMVAFF. The CDR3 DNA reads as TGTGCCAGCAGCATGGGACGGGCGATGGTAGCTTTCTTT.

This clone was counted a single time. The chain has TRBV6-1 and TRBJ1-4; no reliable D call. There are 16 residues in the CDR3. V lost 0 bases and J 3 bases, leaving 11 bases between the germline ends. Germline V gene lookup returns CDR1 MNHNS and CDR2 SASEGT. The CDR3 nucleotides read TGTGCCAGCAGTGAAGCAGTAGGGATTCCTAATGAAAAACTGTTTTTT. Its translation is CASSEAVGIPNEKLFF.

The chain carries TRBV28 and TRBJ1-6, with TRBD1 matching over 8 bases. This CDR3 comprises 15 residues. V trimming: 3 bases; J trimming: 10 bases; junction bases outside the gene matches: 8. CDR1 is MDHEN and CDR2 is SYDVKM in the germline V gene. The CDR3 loop is CASSFQGARGSPLHF. DNA for the CDR3: TGTGCCAGCAGTTTCCAGGGGGCCAGGGGATCACCCCTCCACTTT.

The rearrangement uses TRBV5-1 and TRBJ1-1; D unclear. Germline V gene sequence: CDR1 SGHRS, CDR2 YFSETQ. The CDR3 has 14 residues. Trimming removed 4 bases at V and 3 bases at J, with 13 bases between. This CDR3 reads CASSPRSWDTEAFF. CDR3 coding DNA: TGCGCCAGCAGCCCGCGCAGCTGGGACACTGAAGCTTTCTTT.